This T cell receptor beta chain was found in a study of early T cells in non-severe SARS-CoV-2 infection (dated by TCRdb to 2020 to 2022). As for the study more broadly: Because TCR sequencing relied on bulk RNA taken from unsorted whole blood, pairing of alpha and beta chains was not possible.

A case-control design nested within a healthcare worker cohort in London, UK, was used, with weekly nasopharyngeal swab PCR tests and blood sampling performed. Healthcare workers were recruited between 23 and 31 March 2020, during the week of the UK lockdown, and were followed weekly for up to about 15 weeks. V sheds 6 bases and J sheds 0 bases, leaving 4 bases between their ends. The germline V gene (reference sequence) sets CDR1 to DFQATT and CDR2 to SNEGSKA. From cysteine to phenylalanine, the CDR3 is 11 amino acids long. The retained sequence is limited to the CDR3, 33 bases, with the frame set at the first base. General findings and caveats noted by the study authors: Matching against VDJdb was skewed toward anti-spike CD8 responses, likely underestimated virus-specific expansions, and missed private and CD4 specificities.

As concerns this clonotype: The antigen it recognizes is unknown. Per-base quality was not reported, and no clone a single base away is much larger than it.

Library creation used 5' RACE. The sample was run on a NextSeq 500. In the TCR library protocol, unique molecular identifiers were attached to individual cDNA molecules to correct for PCR bias and sequencing error. TCR alpha and beta chains were both sequenced, and the abundances of alpha and beta sequences in each sample were closely correlated with each other. As for the original processing: Decombinator V4 was used to perform V gene, J gene and CDR3 annotation of TCR sequences. TCRs were defined as expanded if a significant change between any two time points was detected under a Poisson model with p below 0.0001. TCR abundances were normalised to the total number of TCRs sequenced per sample and expressed as counts per million. MAIT TCRs were defined by TRAV1-2 paired with TRAJ12, TRAJ20 or TRAJ33, and iNKT TCRs by TRAV10 paired with TRAJ18. A search of VDJdb, accessed on 1 November 2021, was run for TCRs annotated to CMV, EBV and SARS-CoV-2, with TCRs annotated for multiple antigens excluded. TCRdb reanalyzed the raw reads on its own, using fastp at Q25 for trimming and MiXCR for clone calling, and kept in-frame beta chains. CDR3 protein duplicates are merged, each entry listing the most common genes and DNA. TCRdb's processing, not the authors' own work, is the source of the V and J calls. The sample yields tens of thousands of distinct CDR3 sequences; roughly 12% were counted once. The ten top clones hold around 12% of the sample.

The material sequenced was whole blood, taken at baseline. The receptor was derived from an adult who was a healthcare worker with PCR-confirmed SARS-CoV-2 infection or an uninfected control (not recorded which). The chain links TRBV20-1 with TRBJ2-3; the D segment cannot be called with confidence. Here is the DNA: TGCAGTGCAGACAGCACAGATACGCAGTATTTT. Its translation is CSADSTDTQYF.